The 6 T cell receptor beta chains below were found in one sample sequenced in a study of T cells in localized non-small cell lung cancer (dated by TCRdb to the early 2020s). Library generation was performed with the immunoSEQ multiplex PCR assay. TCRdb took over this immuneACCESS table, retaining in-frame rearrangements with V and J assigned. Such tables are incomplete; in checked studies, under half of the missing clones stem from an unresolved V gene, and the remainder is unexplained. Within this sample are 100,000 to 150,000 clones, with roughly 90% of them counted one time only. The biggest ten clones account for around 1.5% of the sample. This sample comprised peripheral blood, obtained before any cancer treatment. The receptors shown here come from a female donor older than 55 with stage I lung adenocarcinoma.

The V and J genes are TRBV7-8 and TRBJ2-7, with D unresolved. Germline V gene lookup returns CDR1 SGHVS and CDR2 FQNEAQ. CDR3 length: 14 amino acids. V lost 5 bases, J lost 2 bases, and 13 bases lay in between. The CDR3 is CASSAPSEAYEQYF. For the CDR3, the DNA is TGTGCCAGCAGCGCCCCCAGCGAGGCCTACGAGCAGTACTTC.

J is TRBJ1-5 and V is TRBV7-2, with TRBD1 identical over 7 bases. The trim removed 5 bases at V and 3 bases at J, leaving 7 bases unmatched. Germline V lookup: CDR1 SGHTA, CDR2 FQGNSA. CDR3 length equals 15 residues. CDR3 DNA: TGTGCCAGCAGCCCAGGGGGGACAGTCAATCAGCCCCAGCATTTT. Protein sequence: CASSPGGTVNQPQHF.

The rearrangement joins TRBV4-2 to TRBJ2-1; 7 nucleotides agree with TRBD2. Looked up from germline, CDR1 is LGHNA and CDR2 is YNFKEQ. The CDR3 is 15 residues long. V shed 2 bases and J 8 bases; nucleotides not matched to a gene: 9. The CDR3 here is CASSQQKAGADEQFF. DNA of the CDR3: TGTGCCAGCAGCCAACAAAAGGCGGGAGCCGATGAGCAGTTCTTC.

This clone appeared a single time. CDR3 protein: CASSLAGGPAEQYF. CDR3 DNA sequence: TGTGCCAGCAGCTTAGCGGGAGGGCCTGCCGAGCAGTACTTC. V and J are TRBV6-5 and TRBJ2-7; 11 bases map to TRBD2. The germline V gene has CDR1 MNHEY and CDR2 SVGAGI. There are 14 residues in the CDR3. V was pared by 6 bases and J by 6 bases, with 7 bases of the junction left unmatched.

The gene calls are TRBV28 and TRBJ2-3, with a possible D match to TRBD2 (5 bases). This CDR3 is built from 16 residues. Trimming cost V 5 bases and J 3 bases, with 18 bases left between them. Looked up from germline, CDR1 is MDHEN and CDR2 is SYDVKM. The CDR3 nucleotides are TGTGCCAGCAGTCCCCCTCTCGGGAAAGAGACAGATACGCAGTATTTT. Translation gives CASSPPLGKETDTQYF.

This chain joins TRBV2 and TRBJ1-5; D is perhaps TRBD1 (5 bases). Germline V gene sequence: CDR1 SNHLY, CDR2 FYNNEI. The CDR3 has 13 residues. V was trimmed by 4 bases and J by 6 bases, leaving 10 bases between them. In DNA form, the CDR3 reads TGTGCCAGCAGTGGCAGACAGTTTCAGCCCCAGCATTTT. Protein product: CASSGRQFQPQHF.